These T cell receptor beta chains were read from a single sample in a study of cytomegalovirus exposure and HLA in healthy donors. The table came from immunoSEQ multiplex PCR; TCRdb's copy has only in-frame clones and leaves some out. The repertoire consists of roughly 230,000 clones, with approximately 91% occurring once and the leading ten covering about 1.8%. Input material: PBMCs. The receptors come from a girl aged 2-9 years in good health and CMV-seronegative. Both conserved end residues are part of each CDR3. D genes are given only for firm matches. A row's size may be missing; if present it is once, few, many or a size class.

cdr3_length,d_call,clone_size,j_call,v_call,cdr3_nt,cdr3_aa
13,.,.,TRBJ1-5,TRBV28,TGTGCCAGCAGTGGACAGAGCAATCAGCCCCAGCATTTT,CASSGQSNQPQHF
12,.,.,TRBJ1-2,TRBV30,TGTGCCTGGGGGACTTCTAACTATGGCTACACCTTC,CAWGTSNYGYTF
12,TRBD1,.,TRBJ1-1,TRBV30,TGTGCCTGGAGGGGACAGGGAGATGAAGCTTTCTTT,CAWRGQGDEAFF
14,.,.,TRBJ1-2,TRBV7-6,TGTGCCAGCAGCCCCGGAGGAGGGGCGGATGGCTACACCTTC,CASSPGGGADGYTF
15,TRBD2,.,TRBJ2-1,TRBV11-3,TGTGCCAGCAGCCCCGGGGGGATCCCTAGTTCTGAGCAGTTCTTC,CASSPGGIPSSEQFF
13,.,.,TRBJ2-3,TRBV4-1,TGCGCCAGCTGGAGTGGATTGGCGGGTACGCAGTATTTT,CASWSGLAGTQYF
12,TRBD2,once,TRBJ2-1,TRBV5-6,TGTGCCAGCAGCTTGTCGACGGGAGGGGGGTTCTTC,CASSLSTGGGFF
15,.,.,TRBJ1-4,TRBV28,TGTGCCAGCAGTTCTATGGACTATCGGCTTGAAAAACTGTTTTTT,CASSSMDYRLEKLFF
14,.,.,TRBJ1-2,TRBV7-2,TGTGCCAGCAGTCGAGGGAGGTCGGACTATGGCTACACCTTC,CASSRGRSDYGYTF
16,TRBD2,.,TRBJ2-3,TRBV7-9,TGTGCCAGCAGCCCACATAGCGGGGATAGCACAGATACGCAGTATTTT,CASSPHSGDSTDTQYF
17,.,.,TRBJ2-3,TRBV7-9,TGTGCCAGCAGCTTGGAGGTCTTCGTGGACGGCACAGATACGCAGTATTTT,CASSLEVFVDGTDTQYF
15,TRBD2,.,TRBJ2-7,TRBV6-1,TGTGCCAGCAGTGAAAGCGGGGGGGCCCTGTACGAGCAGTACTTC,CASSESGGALYEQYF
16,.,.,TRBJ2-1,TRBV5-6,TGTGCCAGCAGCCCCATGGCAGGGGCCACCTACAATGAGCAGTTCTTC,CASSPMAGATYNEQFF
12,.,.,TRBJ2-1,TRBV6-1,TGTGCCAGCTTCCAGGCGACCAATGAGCAGTTCTTC,CASFQATNEQFF
16,TRBD1,once,TRBJ2-2,TRBV6-6,TGTGCCAGCAGGAGAACGGGACAGCCCAACACCGGGGAGCTGTTTTTT,CASRRTGQPNTGELFF
15,.,few,TRBJ1-4,TRBV5-8,TGTGCCAGCAGCTTGGACGGGGCAACTAATGAAAAACTGTTTTTT,CASSLDGATNEKLFF
12,.,.,TRBJ1-2,TRBV6-1,TGTGCCACCGAATCCGAGGATTACGGCTACACCTTC,CATESEDYGYTF
15,.,.,TRBJ1-5,TRBV6-5,TGTGCCACCAGACGTGGACAGAGTAGCAATCAGCCCCAGCATTTT,CATRRGQSSNQPQHF
18,.,.,TRBJ1-1,TRBV18,TGTGCCAGCTCACCGAGTACCGCCCTACAGGGTGGAAGGACTGAAGCTTTCTTT,CASSPSTALQGGRTEAFF
12,.,.,TRBJ1-2,TRBV6-4,TGTGCCAGCAGGAGTCAGGGAGGTGGCTACACCTTC,CASRSQGGGYTF
15,.,once,TRBJ1-5,TRBV7-2,TGTGCCAGCAGCTTATGGGCAGGGAACAATCAGCCCCAGCATTTT,CASSLWAGNNQPQHF
12,.,.,TRBJ2-1,TRBV7-9,TGTGCCAGCAGCGTCCTGAGGAATGAGCAGTTCTTC,CASSVLRNEQFF
17,TRBD1,.,TRBJ1-5,TRBV19,TGTGCCAGTAGTCCCAGGGAAACAGGGGGCCCCTTATGGCCCCAGCATTTT,CASSPRETGGPLWPQHF
16,TRBD2,.,TRBJ2-2,TRBV7-8,TGTGCCAGCAGCACACTAGCGATTGGGAACACCGGGGAGCTGTTTTTT,CASSTLAIGNTGELFF
14,.,.,TRBJ2-3,TRBV27,TGTGCCAGCAGTTTACTCCCAGGGTGGGATACGCAGTATTTT,CASSLLPGWDTQYF
13,.,.,TRBJ1-3,TRBV28,TGTGCCAGCAGCCTTAACACTGGAAACACCATATATTTT,CASSLNTGNTIYF
16,.,.,TRBJ2-1,TRBV7-9,TGTGCCAGCAGCTTAGAGGGCGGAGGGGCCTACAATGAGCAGTTCTTC,CASSLEGGGAYNEQFF
14,.,.,TRBJ1-1,TRBV5-4,TGTGCCAGCAGCTTGGTGTACAAAATAACTGAAGCTTTCTTT,CASSLVYKITEAFF
16,TRBD1,few,TRBJ2-7,TRBV28,TGTGCCAGCAGTTTCGTTTTAGGACAGGCGCCCTACGAGCAGTACTTC,CASSFVLGQAPYEQYF
14,TRBD1,once,TRBJ2-5,TRBV6-5,TGTGCCAGCAGTTCCGGGACAGGGAAGATGACCCAGTACTTC,CASSSGTGKMTQYF
16,TRBD2,.,TRBJ2-1,TRBV15,TGTGCCACCAGCAGAGCTGCAGCGGGAGAAAGTAATGAGCAGTTCTTC,CATSRAAAGESNEQFF
14,TRBD1,.,TRBJ1-6,TRBV19,TGTGCCAGTAGGGGGACAGGGGGCGTTTCACCCCTCCACTTT,CASRGTGGVSPLHF
14,TRBD1,.,TRBJ2-7,TRBV2,TGTGCCAGCTACAGGGGGTCCAGCTCCTACGAGCAGTACTTC,CASYRGSSSYEQYF
15,TRBD1,.,TRBJ1-4,TRBV18,TGTGCCAGCTCACCGAGGGACAGGGACGTCGAAAAACTGTTTTTT,CASSPRDRDVEKLFF
17,TRBD2,.,TRBJ2-3,TRBV4-3,TGCGCCAGCAGCCCCCCCGGACTAGCGGGAATACCGGATACGCAGTATTTT,CASSPPGLAGIPDTQYF
15,TRBD1,.,TRBJ2-7,TRBV6-1,TGTGCCAGCAGTGAGGGGACGGGACAGGGCTACGAGCAGTACTTC,CASSEGTGQGYEQYF
18,TRBD2,.,TRBJ2-3,TRBV13,TGTGCCAGCAGCAAGTTAGCGGGAGAGGTGAGGTTCGGGGATACGCAGTATTTT,CASSKLAGEVRFGDTQYF
15,TRBD1,few,TRBJ1-1,TRBV6-5,TGTGCCAGCAGTTACTCCGGGACAGCGAACACTGAAGCTTTCTTT,CASSYSGTANTEAFF
15,.,.,TRBJ2-7,TRBV6-5,TGTGCCAGCAGTCGACAAGGGGATTTCGGCTACGAGCAGTACTTC,CASSRQGDFGYEQYF
14,.,.,TRBJ1-5,TRBV13,TGTGCCAGCAGCTTGGGGACTGGCAATCAGCCCCAGCATTTT,CASSLGTGNQPQHF
18,TRBD1,once,TRBJ1-6,TRBV28,TGTGCCAGCAGTTTGCCAGGGGGCCCGAGCTCCTATAATTCACCCCTCCACTTT,CASSLPGGPSSYNSPLHF
15,.,few,TRBJ2-3,TRBV28,TGTGCCAGCACCGAACCCCCGGGGGTGGCAGATACGCAGTATTTT,CASTEPPGVADTQYF
16,TRBD2,.,TRBJ2-2,TRBV5-1,TGCGCCAGCAGCCTGGCGACTAGCGGGATCGCCGGGGAGCTGTTTTTT,CASSLATSGIAGELFF
16,.,once,TRBJ2-3,TRBV9,TGTGCCAGCAGCGCCCGAGGAGGATCTAGCACAGATACGCAGTATTTT,CASSARGGSSTDTQYF
15,TRBD1,.,TRBJ2-7,TRBV5-6,TGTGCCAGCAGCTTCTTAGGACAGGCCCCCTACGAGCAGTACTTC,CASSFLGQAPYEQYF
16,.,.,TRBJ1-5,TRBV6-6,TGTGCCAGCAGTACAAGACAGTCAGTGGGCAATCAGCCCCAGCATTTT,CASSTRQSVGNQPQHF
18,.,.,TRBJ2-1,TRBV27,TGTGCCAGCAGTTTTACGCCCCTCCTCGGGGAGTCCTACAATGAGCAGTTCTTC,CASSFTPLLGESYNEQFF
13,TRBD1,.,TRBJ2-1,TRBV15,TGTGCCACCAGCAGAGAAACAGGGGGAGAGCAGTTCTTC,CATSRETGGEQFF
11,.,.,TRBJ2-7,TRBV9,TGTGCCAGCAGCGGAGTCGGCGAGCAGTACTTC,CASSGVGEQYF